One T cell receptor beta chain is described in this entry. No antigen is known for it. The record originates from a study of cytomegalovirus exposure and HLA in healthy donors. Whole-study context: Of a few hundred genotyped donors, more than 70% clustered with self-reported Caucasian donors. The study's findings and limits: Per a prior analysis, the majority of TCR beta V segments were productive roughly 90% or roughly 30% of the time. When analyzed later, the rates of TCR association showed variation by HLA locus, with DRB1 the most and HLA-C the fewest.

PCR employed 60 Vbeta and 13 Jbeta primers. Repertoires were generated with immunoSEQ multiplex PCR, while TCRdb's copy carries only in-frame clones and drops some. This table has about 240,000 clones, about 77% appearing once. This CDR3 has 13 amino acids. Germline V lookup: CDR1 SQVTM, CDR2 ANQGSEA. The V segment lost 7 bases and the J segment 7 bases; nucleotides outside the gene matches: 12. The sequence came from a boy aged 10-17 years in good health and CMV-seronegative. Sequencing was performed on PBMCs. The chain carries TRBV29-1 and TRBJ2-7; 8 bases map to TRBD1. The CDR3 loop reads CSGRQGPDREQYF. The CDR3 region has the DNA TGCAGCGGCCGACAGGGGCCAGATAGGGAGCAGTACTTC.